In this sample, the clone carrying this T cell receptor beta chain turned up a few times. Its cognate antigen is unknown. TCRdb passed the reads through MiXCR, listing each CDR3 protein once. In the table there are 750,000 to 950,000 distinct CDR3 sequences, 25% to 35% of which are singletons. The source of the sample is a study of T cell repertoires in cytomegalovirus infection. The wider study: Used in the study were CMV epitopes, some recently identified and HLA-C-restricted, others well-studied and HLA-B-restricted. Based on public TCR beta signatures, there were indications of CMV infection and of a matching HLA type. Study-level results: HLA-C-restricted, CMV-specific TCR beta clonotypes were dominant ex vivo.

Trimming pared 1 base from V and 2 bases from J, leaving 9 bases between. Looked up from germline, CDR1 is SGHRS and CDR2 is YFSETQ. This CDR3 has 14 amino acids. Sequencing used cultured CD8+ T cells from PBMCs, obtained from culture after CMV antigen stimulation. V usage is TRBV5-1 and J usage is TRBJ1-2; tentative D call: TRBD1 (6 bases). The clonotype was recovered from a human donor in good health (CMV status not recorded). Some clones in this sample may be carry-over from other donors' samples. The CDR3 loop is CASSLTDRNYGYTF. The CDR3, as DNA: TGCGCCAGCAGCTTGACCGACAGGAACTATGGCTACACCTTC.